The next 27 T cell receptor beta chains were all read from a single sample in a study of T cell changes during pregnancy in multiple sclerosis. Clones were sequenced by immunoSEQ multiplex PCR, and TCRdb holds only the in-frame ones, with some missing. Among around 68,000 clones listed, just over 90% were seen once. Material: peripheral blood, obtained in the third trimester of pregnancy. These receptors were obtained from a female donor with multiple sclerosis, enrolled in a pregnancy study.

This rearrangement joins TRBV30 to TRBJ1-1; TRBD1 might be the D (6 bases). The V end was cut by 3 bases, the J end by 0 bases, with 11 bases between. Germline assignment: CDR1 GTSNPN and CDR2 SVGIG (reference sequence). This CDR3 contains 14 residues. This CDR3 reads CAWSGTLMNTEAFF. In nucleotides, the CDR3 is TGTGCCTGGAGCGGGACACTAATGAACACTGAAGCTTTCTTT.

The CDR3 loop is CASSLNRGTNTQYF. CDR3 sequence (DNA): TGTGCCAGCAGCTTAAACAGGGGAACTAATACGCAGTATTTT. This sequence joins TRBV7-2 and TRBJ2-3; 7 bases agree with TRBD1. Germline V gene lookup returns CDR1 SGHTA and CDR2 FQGNSA. The CDR3 is 14 residues long. J was trimmed by 7 bases and V by 2 bases; bases with no gene match: 6.

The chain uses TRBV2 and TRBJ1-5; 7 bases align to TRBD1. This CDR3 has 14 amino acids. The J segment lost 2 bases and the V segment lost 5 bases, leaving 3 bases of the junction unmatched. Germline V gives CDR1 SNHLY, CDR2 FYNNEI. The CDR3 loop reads CASSQDRGNQPQHF. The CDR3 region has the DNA TGTGCCAGCAGTCAAGACAGGGGCAATCAGCCCCAGCATTTT.

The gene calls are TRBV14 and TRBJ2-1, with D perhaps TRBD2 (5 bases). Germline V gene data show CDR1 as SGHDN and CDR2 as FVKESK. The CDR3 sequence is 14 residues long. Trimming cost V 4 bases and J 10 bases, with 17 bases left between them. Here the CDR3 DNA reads TGTGCCAGCAGCCGGACTGAGCTATACGGAGAGCAGTTCTTC. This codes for CASSRTELYGEQFF. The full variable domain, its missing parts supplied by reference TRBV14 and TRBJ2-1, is EAGVTQFPSHSVIEKGQTVTLRCDPISGHDNLYWYRRVMGKEIKFLLHFVKESKQDESGMPNNRFLAERTGGTYSTLKVQPAELEDSGVYFCASSRTELYGEQFFGPGTRLTVL.

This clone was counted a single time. CDR3 in amino acids: CASSSDVADYNEQFF. The CDR3 DNA follows: TGTGCCAGCAGCTCCGATGTAGCGGACTACAATGAGCAGTTCTTC. This chain uses TRBV7-9 with TRBJ2-1; D may be TRBD2 (6 bases). V lost 4 bases and J lost 3, with 13 bases in between. In germline, CDR1 is SEHNR, CDR2 FQNEAQ (reference sequence). The CDR3 is 15 residues long.

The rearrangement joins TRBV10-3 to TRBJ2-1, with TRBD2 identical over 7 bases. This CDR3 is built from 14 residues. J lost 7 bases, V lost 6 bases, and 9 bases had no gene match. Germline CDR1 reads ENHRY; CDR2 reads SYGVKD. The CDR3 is CAIREASGKNEQFF. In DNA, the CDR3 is TGTGCCATCAGAGAGGCGAGCGGGAAAAATGAGCAGTTCTTC.

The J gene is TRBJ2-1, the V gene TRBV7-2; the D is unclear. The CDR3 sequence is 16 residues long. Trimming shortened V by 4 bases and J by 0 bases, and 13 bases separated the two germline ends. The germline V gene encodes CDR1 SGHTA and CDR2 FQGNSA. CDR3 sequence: CASSSVVSSSYNEQFF. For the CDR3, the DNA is TGTGCCAGCAGCTCCGTCGTTTCTTCCTCCTACAATGAGCAGTTCTTC.

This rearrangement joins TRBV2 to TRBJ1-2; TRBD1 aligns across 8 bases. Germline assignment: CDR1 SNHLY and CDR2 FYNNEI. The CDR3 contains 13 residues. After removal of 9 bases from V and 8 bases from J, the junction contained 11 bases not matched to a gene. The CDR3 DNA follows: TGTGCCAGAAAAACCGGGACAGGAGGCGGCTACACCTTC. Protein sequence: CARKTGTGGGYTF.

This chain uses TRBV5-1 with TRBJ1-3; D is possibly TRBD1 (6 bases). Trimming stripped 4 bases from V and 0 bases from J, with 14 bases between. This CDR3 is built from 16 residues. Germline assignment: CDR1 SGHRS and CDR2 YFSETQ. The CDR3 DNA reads TGCGCCAGCAGCCGCCAAACCAGGGGCTCTGGAAACACCATATATTTT. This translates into CASSRQTRGSGNTIYF.

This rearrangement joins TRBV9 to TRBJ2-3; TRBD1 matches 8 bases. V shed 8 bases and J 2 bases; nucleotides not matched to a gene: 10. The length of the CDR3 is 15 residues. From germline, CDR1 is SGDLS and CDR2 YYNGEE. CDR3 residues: CASTRVTGVTDTQYF. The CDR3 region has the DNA TGTGCCAGTACTAGGGTGACAGGGGTCACAGATACGCAGTATTTT.

The DNA for the CDR3 is TGTGCCAGCAGATCCCACAGGAACACTGAAGCTTTCTTT. It encodes CASRSHRNTEAFF. This chain uses TRBV6-5 with TRBJ1-1; D unclear. The CDR3 covers 13 residues. Trimming removed 6 bases from V and 1 base from J, with 9 bases in between. Germline CDR1 is MNHEY and CDR2 is SVGAGI.

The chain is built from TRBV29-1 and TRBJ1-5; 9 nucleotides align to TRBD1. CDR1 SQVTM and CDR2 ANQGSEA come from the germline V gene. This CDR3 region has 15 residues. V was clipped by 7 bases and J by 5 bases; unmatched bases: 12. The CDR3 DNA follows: TGCAGCGGCTACCTAGGACAGGGGCTGGATCAGCCCCAGCATTTT. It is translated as CSGYLGQGLDQPQHF.

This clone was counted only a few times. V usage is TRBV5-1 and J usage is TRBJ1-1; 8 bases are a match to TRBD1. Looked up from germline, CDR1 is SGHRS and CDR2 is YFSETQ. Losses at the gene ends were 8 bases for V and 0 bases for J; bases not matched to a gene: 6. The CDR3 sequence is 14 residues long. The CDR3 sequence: CASLEQGVNTEAFF. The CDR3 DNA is TGCGCCAGTCTGGAACAGGGGGTGAACACTGAAGCTTTCTTT.

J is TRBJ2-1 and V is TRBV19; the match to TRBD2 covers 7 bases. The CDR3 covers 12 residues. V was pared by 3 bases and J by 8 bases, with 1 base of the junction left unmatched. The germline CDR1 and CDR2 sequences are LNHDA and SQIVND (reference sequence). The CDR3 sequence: CASSIGGDEQFF. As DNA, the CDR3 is TGTGCCAGTAGTATTGGGGGGGATGAGCAGTTCTTC.

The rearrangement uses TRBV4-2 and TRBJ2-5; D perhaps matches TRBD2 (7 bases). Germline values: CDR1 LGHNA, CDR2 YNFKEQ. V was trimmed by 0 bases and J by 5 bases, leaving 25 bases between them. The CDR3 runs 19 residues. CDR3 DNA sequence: TGTGCCAGCAGCCAAGATACGGGTCTGGGGGGGCCGGGTCAGGAGACCCAGTACTTC. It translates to CASSQDTGLGGPGQETQYF.

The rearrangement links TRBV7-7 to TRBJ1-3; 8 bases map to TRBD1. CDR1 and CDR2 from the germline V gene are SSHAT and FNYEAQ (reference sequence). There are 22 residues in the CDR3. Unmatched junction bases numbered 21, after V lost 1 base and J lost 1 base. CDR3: CASSLVWAGGAPSCQSGNTIYF. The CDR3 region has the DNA TGTGCCAGCAGCTTAGTCTGGGCAGGGGGCGCTCCGAGTTGTCAATCTGGAAACACCATATATTTT.

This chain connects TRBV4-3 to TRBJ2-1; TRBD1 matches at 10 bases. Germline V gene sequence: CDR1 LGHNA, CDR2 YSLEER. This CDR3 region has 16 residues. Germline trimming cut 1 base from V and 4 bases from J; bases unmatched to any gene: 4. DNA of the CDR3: TGCGCCAGCAGCCAAGGGACAGGGGGAGCATACAATGAGCAGTTCTTC. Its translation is CASSQGTGGAYNEQFF.

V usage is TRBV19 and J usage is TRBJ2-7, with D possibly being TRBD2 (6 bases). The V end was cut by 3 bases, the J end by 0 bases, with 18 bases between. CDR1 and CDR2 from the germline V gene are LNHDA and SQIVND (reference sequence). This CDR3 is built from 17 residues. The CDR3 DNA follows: TGTGCCAGTAGTATCGGGGGACTCAGCCGGAGCTCCTACGAGCAGTACTTC. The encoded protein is CASSIGGLSRSSYEQYF.

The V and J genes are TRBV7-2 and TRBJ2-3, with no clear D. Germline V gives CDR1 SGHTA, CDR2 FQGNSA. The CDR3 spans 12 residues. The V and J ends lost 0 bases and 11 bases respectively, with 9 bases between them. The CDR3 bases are TGTGCCAGCAGCTTAGCAGTCCCGGGGCAGTATTTT. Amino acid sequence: CASSLAVPGQYF.

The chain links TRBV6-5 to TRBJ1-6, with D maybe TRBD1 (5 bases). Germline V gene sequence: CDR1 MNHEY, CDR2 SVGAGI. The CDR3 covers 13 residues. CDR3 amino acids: CAARWGENSPLHF. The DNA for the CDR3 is TGTGCAGCCCGGTGGGGGGAGAATTCACCCCTCCACTTT.

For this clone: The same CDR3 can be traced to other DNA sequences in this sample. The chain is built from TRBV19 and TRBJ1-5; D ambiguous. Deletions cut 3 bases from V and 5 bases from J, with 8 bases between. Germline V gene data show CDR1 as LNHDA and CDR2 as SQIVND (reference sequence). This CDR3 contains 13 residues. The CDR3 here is CASSIQEDQPQHF. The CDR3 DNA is TGTGCCAGTAGTATTCAGGAGGATCAGCCCCAGCATTTT.

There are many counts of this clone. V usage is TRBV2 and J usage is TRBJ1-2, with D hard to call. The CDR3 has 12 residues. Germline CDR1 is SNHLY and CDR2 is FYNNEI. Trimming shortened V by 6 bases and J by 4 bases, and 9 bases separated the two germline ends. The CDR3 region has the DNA TGTGCCAGCAGCGCCTCGGGCTATGGCTACACCTTC. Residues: CASSASGYGYTF.

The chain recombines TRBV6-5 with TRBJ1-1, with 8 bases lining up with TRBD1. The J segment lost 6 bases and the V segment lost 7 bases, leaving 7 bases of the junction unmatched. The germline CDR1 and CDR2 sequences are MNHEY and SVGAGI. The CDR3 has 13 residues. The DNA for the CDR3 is TGTGCCAGCACTAGACAGGGGAGGGCTGAAGCTTTCTTT. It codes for CASTRQGRAEAFF.

CDR3 in DNA: TGTGCCAGCAGCCAATCCTCGGGTTATAATTCACCCCTCCACTTT. This codes for CASSQSSGYNSPLHF. The rearrangement uses TRBV11-2 and TRBJ1-6; D gene ambiguous. This CDR3 is 15 amino acids long. V was cut by 5 bases and J by 4 bases, with 12 bases left in between. Germline V gene data show CDR1 as SGHAT and CDR2 as FQNNGV. The whole variable domain, remainder taken from reference TRBV11-2 and TRBJ1-6, is EAGVAQSPRYKIIEKRQSVAFWCNPISGHATLYWYQQILGQGPKLLIQFQNNGVVDDSQLPKDRFSAERLKGVDSTLKIQPAKLEDSAVYLCASSQSSGYNSPLHFGNGTRLTVT.

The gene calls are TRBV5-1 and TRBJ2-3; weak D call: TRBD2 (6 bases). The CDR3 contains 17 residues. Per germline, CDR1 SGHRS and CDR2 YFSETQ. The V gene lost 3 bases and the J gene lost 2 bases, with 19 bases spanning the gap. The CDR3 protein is CASSSSDLRPFTDTQYF. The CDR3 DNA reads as TGCGCCAGCAGCTCTAGCGACCTTAGACCGTTCACAGATACGCAGTATTTT.

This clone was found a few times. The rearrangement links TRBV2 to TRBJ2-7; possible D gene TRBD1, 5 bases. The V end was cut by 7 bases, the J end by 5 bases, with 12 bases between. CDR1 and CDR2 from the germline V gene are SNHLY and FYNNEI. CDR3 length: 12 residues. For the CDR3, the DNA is TGTGCCAGCACAGGGCAGGTCCACGAGCAGTACTTC. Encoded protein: CASTGQVHEQYF.

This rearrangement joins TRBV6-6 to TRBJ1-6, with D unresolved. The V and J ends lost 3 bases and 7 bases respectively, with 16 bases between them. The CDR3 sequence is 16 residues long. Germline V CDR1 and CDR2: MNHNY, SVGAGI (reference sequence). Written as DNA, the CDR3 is TGTGCCAGCAGTTATTCGGAGGGAGCGGGCAATTCACCCCTCCACTTT. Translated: CASSYSEGAGNSPLHF.